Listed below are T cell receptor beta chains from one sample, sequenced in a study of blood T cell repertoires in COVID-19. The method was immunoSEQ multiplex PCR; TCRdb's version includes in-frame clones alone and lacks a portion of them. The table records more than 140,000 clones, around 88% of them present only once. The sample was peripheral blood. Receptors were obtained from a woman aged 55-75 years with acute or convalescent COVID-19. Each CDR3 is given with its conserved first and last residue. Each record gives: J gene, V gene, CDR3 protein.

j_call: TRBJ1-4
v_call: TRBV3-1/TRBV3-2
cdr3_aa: CASSQEAYGINEKLFF

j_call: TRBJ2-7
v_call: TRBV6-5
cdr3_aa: CASSYVSSYEQYF

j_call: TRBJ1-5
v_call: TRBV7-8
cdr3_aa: CASSLVGRGANQPQHF

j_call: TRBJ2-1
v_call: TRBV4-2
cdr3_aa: CASSQARGQFF

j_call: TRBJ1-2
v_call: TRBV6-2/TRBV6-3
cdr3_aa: CASSYDRDGYTF

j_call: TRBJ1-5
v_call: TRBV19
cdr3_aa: CASSIYGQGANQPQHF

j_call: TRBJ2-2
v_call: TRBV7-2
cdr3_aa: CASSLGPLAGGRGGELFF

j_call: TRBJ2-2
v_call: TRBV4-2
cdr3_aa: CASSPQLAGGPNTGELFF

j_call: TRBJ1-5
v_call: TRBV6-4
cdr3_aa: CASRSGTLIACWTNQPQHF

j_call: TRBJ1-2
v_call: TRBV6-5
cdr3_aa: CASSYSGRGENGYTF

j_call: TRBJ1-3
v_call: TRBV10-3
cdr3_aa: CAILDRVHSGNTIYF

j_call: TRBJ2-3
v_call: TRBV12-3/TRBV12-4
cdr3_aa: CASSNRQSDTQYF

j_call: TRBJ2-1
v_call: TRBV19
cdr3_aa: CASSDRTDYNEQFF

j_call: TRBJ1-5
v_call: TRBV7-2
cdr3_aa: CASSLVSLYSNQPQHF

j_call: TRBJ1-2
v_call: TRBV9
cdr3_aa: CASSGDPGQGDSYGYTF

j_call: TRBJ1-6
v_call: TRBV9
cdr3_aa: CASSVDGGQSNSPLHF

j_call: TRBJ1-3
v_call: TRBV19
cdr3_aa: CASSMGQSSGNTIYF

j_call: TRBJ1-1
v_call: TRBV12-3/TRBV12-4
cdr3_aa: CASSLRRDAEAFF

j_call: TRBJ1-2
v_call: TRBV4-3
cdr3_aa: CASSQVSGTGGYGYTF